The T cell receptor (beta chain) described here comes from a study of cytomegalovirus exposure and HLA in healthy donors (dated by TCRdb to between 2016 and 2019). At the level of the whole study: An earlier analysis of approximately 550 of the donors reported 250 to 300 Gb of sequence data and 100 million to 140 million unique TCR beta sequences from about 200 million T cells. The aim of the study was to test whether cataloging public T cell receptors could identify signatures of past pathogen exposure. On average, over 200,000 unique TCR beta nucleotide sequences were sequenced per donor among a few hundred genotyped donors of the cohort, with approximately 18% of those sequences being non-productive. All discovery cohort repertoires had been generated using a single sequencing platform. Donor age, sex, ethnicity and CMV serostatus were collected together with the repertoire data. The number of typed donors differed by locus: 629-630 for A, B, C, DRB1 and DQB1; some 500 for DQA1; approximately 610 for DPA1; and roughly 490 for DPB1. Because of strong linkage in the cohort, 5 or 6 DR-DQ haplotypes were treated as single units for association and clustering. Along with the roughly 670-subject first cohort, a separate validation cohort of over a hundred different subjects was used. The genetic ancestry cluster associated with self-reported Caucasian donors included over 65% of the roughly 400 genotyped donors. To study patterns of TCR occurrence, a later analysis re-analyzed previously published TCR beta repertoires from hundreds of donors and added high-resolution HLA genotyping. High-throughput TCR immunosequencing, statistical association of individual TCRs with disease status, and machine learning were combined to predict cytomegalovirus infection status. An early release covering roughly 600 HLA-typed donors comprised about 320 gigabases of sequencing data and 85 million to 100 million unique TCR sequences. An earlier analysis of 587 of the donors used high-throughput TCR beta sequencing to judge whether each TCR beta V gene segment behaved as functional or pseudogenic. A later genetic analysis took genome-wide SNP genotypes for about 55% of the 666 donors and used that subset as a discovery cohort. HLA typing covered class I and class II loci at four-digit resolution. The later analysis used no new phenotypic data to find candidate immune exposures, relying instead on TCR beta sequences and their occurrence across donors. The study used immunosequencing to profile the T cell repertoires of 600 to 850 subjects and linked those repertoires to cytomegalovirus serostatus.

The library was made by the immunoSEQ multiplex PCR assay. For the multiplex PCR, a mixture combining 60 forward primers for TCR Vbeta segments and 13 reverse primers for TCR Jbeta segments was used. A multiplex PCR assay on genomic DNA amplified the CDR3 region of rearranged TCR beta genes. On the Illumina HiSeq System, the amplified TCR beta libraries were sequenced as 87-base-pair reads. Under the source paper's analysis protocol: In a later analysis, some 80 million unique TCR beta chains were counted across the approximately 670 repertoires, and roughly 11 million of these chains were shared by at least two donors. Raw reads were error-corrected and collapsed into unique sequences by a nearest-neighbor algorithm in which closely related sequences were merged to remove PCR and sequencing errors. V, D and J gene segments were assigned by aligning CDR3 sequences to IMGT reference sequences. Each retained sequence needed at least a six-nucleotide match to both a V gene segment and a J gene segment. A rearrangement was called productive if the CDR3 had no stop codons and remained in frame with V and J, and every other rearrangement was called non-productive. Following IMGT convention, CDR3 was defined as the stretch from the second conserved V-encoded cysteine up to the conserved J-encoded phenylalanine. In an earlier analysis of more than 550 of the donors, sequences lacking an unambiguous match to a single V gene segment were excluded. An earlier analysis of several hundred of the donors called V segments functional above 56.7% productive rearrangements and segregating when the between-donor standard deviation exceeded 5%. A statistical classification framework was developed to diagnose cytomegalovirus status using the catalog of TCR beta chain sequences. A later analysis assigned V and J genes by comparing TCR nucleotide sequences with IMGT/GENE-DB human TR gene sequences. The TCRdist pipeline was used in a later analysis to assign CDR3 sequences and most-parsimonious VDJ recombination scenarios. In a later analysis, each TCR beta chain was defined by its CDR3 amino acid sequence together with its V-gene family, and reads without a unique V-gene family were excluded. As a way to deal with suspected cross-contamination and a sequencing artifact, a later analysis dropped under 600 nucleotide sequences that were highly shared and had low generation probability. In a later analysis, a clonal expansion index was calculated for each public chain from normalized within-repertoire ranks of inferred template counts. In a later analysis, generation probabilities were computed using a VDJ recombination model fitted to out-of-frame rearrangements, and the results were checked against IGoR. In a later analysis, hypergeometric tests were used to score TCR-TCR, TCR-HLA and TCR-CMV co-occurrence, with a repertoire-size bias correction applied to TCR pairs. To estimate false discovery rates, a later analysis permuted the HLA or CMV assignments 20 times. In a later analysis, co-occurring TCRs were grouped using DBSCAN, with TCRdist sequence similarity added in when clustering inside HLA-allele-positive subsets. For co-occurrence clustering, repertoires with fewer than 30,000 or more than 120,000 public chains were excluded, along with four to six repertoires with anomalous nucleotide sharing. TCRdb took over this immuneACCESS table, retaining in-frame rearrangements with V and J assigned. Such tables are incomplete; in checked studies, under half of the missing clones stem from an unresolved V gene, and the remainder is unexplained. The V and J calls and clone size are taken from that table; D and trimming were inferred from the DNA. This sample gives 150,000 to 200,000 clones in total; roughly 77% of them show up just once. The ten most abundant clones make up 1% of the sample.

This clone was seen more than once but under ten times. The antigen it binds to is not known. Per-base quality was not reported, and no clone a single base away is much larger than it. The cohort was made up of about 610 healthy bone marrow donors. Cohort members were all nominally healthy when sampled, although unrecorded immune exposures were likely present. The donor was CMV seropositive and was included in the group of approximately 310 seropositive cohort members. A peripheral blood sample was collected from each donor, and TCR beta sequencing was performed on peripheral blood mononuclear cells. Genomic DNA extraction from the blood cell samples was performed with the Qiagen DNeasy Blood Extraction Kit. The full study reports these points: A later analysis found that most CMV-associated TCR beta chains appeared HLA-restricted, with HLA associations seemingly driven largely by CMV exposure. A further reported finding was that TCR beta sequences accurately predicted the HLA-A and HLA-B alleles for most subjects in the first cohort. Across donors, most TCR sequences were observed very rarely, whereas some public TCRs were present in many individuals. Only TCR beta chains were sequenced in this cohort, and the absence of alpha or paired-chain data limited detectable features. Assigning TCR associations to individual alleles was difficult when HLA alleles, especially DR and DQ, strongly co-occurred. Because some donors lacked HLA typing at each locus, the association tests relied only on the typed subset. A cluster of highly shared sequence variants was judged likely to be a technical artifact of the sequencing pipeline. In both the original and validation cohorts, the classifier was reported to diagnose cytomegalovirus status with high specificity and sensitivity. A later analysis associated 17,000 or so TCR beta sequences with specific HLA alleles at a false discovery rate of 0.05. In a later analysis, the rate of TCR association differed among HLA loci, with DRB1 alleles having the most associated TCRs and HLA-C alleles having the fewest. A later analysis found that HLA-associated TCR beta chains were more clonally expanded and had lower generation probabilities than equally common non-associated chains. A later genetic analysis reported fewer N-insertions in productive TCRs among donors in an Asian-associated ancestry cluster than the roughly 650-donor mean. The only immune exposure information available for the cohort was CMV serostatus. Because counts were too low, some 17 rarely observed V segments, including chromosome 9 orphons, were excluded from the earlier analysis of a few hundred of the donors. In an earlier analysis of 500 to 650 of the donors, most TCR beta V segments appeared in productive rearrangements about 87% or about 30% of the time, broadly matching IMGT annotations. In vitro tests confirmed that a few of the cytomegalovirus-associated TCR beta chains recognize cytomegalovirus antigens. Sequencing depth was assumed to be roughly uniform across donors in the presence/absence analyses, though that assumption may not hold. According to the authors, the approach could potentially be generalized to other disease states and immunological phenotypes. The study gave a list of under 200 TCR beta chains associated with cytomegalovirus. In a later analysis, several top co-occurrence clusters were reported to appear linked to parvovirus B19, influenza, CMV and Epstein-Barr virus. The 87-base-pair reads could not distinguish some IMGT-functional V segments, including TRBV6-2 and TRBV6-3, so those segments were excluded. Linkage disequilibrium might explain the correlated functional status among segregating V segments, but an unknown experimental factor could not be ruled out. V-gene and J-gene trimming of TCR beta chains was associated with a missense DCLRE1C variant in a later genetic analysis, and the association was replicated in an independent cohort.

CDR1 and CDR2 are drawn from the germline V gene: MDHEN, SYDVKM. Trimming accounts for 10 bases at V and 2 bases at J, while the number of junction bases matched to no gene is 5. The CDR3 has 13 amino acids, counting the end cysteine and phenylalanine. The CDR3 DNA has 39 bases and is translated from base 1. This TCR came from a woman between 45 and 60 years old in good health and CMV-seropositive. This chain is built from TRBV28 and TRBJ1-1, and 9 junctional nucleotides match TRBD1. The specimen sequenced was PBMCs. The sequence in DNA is TGTGCCATCAAACAGGGGGCAAACACTGAAGCTTTCTTT. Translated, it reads CAIKQGANTEAFF. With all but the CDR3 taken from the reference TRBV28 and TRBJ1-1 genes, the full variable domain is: DVKVTQSSRYLVKRTGEKVFLECVQDMDHENMFWYRQDPGLGLRLIYFSYDVKMKEKGDIPEGYSVSREKKERFSLILESASTNQTSMYLCAIKQGANTEAFFGQGTRLTVV.